The clone carrying this TCR beta chain was recorded many times. The time point is: newly diagnosed GD, antithyroid drugs for less than 3 months. PBMC RNA was the source of the TCR library. Arm-PCR of CDR3 regions and iRepertoire HTBI primers were the basis on which TCR beta libraries were built. TCRdb fed the multiplex PCR reads into MiXCR, producing one record per CDR3 protein. The sample carries 450,000 to 650,000 distinct CDR3 sequences, around 16% recorded once. The data stem from a study of regulatory T cells in long-lasting Graves disease. This CDR3 is 14 amino acids long. V lost 2 bases, J lost 5 bases, and 12 bases lay in between. Germline lookup yields CDR1 MNHEY and CDR2 SVGAGI. Separately, the same data were catalogued under a study of T cells in Graves' hyperthyroidism and ophthalmopathy.

V is TRBV6-5 and J is TRBJ2-5; D is possibly TRBD2 (6 bases). This sample comprised peripheral blood mononuclear cells (PBMCs), obtained at new diagnosis, from a patient treated with antithyroid drugs. The source is a woman aged 35-65 years with Graves disease. The CDR3 here is CASSYRLGRETQYF. The CDR3 bases are TGTGCCAGCAGTTACAGACTAGGGAGGGAGACCCAGTACTTC.